This T cell receptor (beta chain) was captured by sequencing in a study of blood T cells in healthy people across ages. V shed 4 bases, J shed 3 bases, and the junction held 8 bases outside the gene matches. The CDR3 sequence is 17 residues long. Germline loops: CDR1 MNHEY, CDR2 SVGAGI. PCR was performed a second time for roughly 7 to 12 cycles using a sample-barcoded 5' primer and a J-beta primer mix. TCRdb processed the 5' RACE reads anew with MiXCR; each CDR3 protein has one entry. The data show around 1,600,000 distinct CDR3 sequences, 40% to 45% seen once. The rearrangement uses TRBV6-5 and TRBJ2-1; 11 bases line up with TRBD2. Sequencing was performed on blood. This clonotype was obtained from a woman aged 18-29 years in good health. CDR3 nucleotide sequence: TGTGCCAGCAGTTCCTGGCAGGGGACTAGCGGCTACAATGAGCAGTTCTTC. The encoded protein is CASSSWQGTSGYNEQFF.